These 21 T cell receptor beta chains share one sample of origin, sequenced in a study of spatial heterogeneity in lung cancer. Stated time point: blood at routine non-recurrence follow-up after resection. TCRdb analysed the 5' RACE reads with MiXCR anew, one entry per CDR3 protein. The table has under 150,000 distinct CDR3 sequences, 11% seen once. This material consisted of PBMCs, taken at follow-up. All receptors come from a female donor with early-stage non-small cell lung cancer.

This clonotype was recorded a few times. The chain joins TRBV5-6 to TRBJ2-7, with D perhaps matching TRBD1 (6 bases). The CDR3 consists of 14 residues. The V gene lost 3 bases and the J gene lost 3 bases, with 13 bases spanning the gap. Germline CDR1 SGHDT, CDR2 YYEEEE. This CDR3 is CASSSRQELYEQYV. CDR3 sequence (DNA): TGTGCCAGCAGCTCCCGACAGGAGCTCTACGAGCAGTACGTC.

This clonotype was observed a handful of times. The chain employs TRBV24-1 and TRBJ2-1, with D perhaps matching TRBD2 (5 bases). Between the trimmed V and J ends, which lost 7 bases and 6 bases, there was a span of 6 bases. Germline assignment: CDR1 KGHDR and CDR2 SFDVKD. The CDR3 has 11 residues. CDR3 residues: CATRLANEQFF. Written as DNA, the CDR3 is TGTGCCACCAGGCTAGCCAATGAGCAGTTCTTC.

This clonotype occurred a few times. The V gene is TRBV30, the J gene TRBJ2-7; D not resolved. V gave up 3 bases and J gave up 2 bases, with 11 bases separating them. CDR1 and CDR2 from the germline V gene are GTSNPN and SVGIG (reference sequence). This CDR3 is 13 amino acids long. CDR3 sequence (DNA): TGTGCCTGGAGACCAGGATACACCTACGAGCAGTACTTC. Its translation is CAWRPGYTYEQYF.

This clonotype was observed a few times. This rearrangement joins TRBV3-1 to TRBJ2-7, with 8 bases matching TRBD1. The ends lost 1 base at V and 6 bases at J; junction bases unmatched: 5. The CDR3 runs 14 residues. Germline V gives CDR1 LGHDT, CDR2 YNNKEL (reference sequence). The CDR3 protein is CASSQVDREGEQYF. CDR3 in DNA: TGTGCCAGCAGCCAAGTGGACAGGGAAGGCGAGCAGTACTTC.

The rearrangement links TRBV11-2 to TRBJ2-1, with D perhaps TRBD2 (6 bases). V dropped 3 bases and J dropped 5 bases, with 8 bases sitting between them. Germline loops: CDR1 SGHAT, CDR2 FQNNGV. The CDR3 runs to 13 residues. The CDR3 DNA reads TGTGCCAGCAGCTTCACGGGGGACAATGAGCAGTTCTTC. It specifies CASSFTGDNEQFF. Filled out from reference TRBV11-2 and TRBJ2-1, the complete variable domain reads EAGVAQSPRYKIIEKRQSVAFWCNPISGHATLYWYQQILGQGPKLLIQFQNNGVVDDSQLPKDRFSAERLKGVDSTLKIQPAKLEDSAVYLCASSFTGDNEQFFGPGTRLTVL.

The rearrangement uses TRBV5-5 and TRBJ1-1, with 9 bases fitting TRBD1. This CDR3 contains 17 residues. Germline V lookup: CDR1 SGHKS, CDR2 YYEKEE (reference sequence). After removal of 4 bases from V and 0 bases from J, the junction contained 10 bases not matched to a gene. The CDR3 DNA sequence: TGTGCCAGCAGCCGAGGGACAGGGACGGAAGTGAACACTGAAGCTTTCTTT. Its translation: CASSRGTGTEVNTEAFF.

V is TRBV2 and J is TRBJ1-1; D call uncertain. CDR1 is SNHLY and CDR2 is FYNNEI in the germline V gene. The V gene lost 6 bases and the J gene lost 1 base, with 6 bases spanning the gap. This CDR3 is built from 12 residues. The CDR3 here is CASSRENTEAFF. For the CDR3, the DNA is TGTGCCAGCAGCCGAGAGAACACTGAAGCTTTCTTT.

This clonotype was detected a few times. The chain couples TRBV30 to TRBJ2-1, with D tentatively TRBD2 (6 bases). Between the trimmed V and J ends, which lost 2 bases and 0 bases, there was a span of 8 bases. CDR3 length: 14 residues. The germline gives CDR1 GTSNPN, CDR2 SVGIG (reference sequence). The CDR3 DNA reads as TGTGCCTGGAGTATGGGAGGCTCCTACAATGAGCAGTTCTTC. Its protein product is CAWSMGGSYNEQFF.

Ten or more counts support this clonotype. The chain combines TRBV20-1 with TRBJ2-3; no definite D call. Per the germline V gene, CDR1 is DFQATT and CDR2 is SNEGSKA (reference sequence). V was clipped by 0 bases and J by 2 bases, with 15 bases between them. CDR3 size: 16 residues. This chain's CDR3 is CSARDPWGSATDTQYF. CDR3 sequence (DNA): TGCAGTGCTAGAGATCCCTGGGGTAGTGCCACAGATACGCAGTATTTT.

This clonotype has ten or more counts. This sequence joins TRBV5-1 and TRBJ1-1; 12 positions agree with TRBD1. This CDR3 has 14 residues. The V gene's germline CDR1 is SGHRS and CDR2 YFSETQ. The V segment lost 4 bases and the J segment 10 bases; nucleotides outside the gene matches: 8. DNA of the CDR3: TGCGCCAGCAGCCCGGGGACAGGGGGCTTCGGAGCTTTCTTT. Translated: CASSPGTGGFGAFF.

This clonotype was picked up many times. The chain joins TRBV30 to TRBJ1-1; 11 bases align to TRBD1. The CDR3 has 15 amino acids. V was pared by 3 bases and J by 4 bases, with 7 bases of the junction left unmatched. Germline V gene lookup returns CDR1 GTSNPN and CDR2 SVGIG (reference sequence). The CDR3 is CAWRRDRGTSTEAFF. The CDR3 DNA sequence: TGTGCCTGGAGACGGGACAGGGGGACCAGCACTGAAGCTTTCTTT.

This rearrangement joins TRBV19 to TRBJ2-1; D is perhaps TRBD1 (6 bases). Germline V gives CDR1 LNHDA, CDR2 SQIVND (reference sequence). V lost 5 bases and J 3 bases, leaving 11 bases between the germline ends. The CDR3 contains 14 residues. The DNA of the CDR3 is TGTGCCAGTAGTTCACAGGGAGTCTACAATGAGCAGTTCTTC. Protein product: CASSSQGVYNEQFF.

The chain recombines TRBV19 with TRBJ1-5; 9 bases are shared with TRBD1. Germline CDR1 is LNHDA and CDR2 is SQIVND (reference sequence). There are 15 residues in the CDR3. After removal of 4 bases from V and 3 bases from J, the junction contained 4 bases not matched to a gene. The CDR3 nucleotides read TGTGCCAGTAGTAGGGACAGGGAGAACAATCAGCCCCAGCATTTT. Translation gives CASSRDRENNQPQHF.

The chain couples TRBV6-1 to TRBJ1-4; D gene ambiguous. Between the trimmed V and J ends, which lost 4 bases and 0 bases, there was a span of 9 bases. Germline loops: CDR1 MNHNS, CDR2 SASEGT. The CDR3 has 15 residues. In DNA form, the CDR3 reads TGTGCCAGCAGTGCCTCAGGTCCAACTAATGAAAAACTGTTTTTT. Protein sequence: CASSASGPTNEKLFF.

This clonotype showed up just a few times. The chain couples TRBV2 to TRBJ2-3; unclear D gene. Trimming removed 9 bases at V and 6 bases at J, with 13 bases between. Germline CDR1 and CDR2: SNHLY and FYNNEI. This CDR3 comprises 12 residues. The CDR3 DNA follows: TGTGCCAGGGGGTGGACGTTGGATACGCAGTATTTT. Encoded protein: CARGWTLDTQYF.

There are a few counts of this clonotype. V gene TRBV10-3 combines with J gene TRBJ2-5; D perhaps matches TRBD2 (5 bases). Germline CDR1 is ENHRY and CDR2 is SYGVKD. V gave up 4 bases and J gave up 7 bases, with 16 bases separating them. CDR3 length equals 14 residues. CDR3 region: CAISGGPQARTQYF. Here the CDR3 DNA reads TGTGCCATCAGTGGAGGGCCTCAGGCTAGGACCCAGTACTTC.

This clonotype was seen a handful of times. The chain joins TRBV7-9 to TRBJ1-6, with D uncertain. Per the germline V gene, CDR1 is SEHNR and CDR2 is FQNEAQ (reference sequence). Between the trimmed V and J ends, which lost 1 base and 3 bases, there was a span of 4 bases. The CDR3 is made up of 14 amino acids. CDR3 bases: TGTGCCAGCAGCTTAGGGGACTATAATTCACCCCTCCACTTT. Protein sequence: CASSLGDYNSPLHF.

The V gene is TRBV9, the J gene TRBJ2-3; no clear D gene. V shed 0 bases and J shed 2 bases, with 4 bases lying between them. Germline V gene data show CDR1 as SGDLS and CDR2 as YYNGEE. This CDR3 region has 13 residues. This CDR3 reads CASSVVVTDTQYF. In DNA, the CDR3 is TGTGCCAGCAGCGTAGTGGTCACAGATACGCAGTATTTT.

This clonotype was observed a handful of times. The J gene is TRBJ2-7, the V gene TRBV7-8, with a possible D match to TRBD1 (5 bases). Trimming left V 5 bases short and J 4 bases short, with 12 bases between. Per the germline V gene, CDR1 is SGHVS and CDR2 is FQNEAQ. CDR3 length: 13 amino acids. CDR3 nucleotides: TGTGCCAGCAGCGTCGACAGAAGGTACGAGCAGTACGTC. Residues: CASSVDRRYEQYV.

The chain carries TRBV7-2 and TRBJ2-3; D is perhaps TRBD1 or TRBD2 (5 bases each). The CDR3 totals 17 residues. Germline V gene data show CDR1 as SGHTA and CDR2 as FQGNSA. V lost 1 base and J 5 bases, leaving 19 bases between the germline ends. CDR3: CASSLDRGLGVVDTQYF. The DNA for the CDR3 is TGTGCCAGCAGCTTAGATCGCGGTTTGGGGGTTGTAGATACGCAGTATTTT.

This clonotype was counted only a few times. The CDR3 DNA is TGTGCCAGCAGTTACTCATCGGCCGGAAATTTGAACACTGAAGCTTTCTTT. Encoded protein: CASSYSSAGNLNTEAFF. The gene calls are TRBV6-2 or TRBV6-3 and TRBJ1-1; D gene uncertain. The CDR3 has 17 amino acids. Deletions cut 0 bases from V and 0 bases from J, with 14 bases between. From germline, CDR1 is MNHEY and CDR2 SVGEGT.